This entry describes one T cell receptor beta chain. The RNA input was about 0.5 to 1 ug, and it was reverse transcribed with random hexamers. TCRdb re-called the immunoSEQ multiplex PCR reads with MiXCR, one entry per CDR3 protein. The sample has approximately 100,000 distinct CDR3 sequences, 85% to 95% seen once. This record belongs to a study of CD8 T cells in Susac syndrome. CD8+ and CD4+ T cells from blood underwent TCR beta sequencing. The controls, all healthy donors, were matched for age and sex. This CDR3 comprises 13 residues. Losses at the gene ends were 4 bases for V and 4 bases for J; bases not matched to a gene: 4. From germline, CDR1 is SGHTA and CDR2 FQGNSA.

This clonotype was sampled from a human donor in good health. This chain joins TRBV7-2 and TRBJ2-7; 7 nucleotides agree with TRBD2. The sample was CD8+ T cells from PBMCs. CDR3 amino acids: CASSWGGEYEQYF. As DNA, the CDR3 is TGTGCCAGCAGCTGGGGGGGAGAGTACGAGCAGTACTTC.